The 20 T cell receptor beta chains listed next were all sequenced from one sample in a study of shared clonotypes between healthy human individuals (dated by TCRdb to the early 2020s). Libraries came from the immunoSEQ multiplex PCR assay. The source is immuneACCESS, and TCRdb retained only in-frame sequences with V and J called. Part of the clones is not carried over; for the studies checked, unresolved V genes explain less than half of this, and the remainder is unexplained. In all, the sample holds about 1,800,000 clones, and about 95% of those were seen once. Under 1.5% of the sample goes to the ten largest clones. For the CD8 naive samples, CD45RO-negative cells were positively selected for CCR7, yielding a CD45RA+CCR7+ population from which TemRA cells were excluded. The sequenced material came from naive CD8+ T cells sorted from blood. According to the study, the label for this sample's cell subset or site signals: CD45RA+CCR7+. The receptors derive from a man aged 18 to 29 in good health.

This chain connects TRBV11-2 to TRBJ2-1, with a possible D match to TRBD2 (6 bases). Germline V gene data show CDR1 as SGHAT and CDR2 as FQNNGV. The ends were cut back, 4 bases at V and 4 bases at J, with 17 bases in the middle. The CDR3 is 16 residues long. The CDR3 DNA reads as TGTGCCAGCAGCTCCCAATTAGTAGCGGTTTACAATGAGCAGTTCTTC. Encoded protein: CASSSQLVAVYNEQFF.

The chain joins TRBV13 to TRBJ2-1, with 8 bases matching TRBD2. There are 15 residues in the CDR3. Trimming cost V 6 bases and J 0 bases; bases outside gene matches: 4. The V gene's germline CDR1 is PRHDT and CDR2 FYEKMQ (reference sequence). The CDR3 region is CASSTRGASYNEQFF. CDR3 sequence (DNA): TGTGCCAGCAGTACGCGGGGGGCCTCCTACAATGAGCAGTTCTTC.

The CDR3 loop reads CASSLSREFPDTQYF. CDR3 in DNA: TGTGCCAGCAGTTTATCTAGGGAGTTCCCAGATACGCAGTATTTT. The chain is built from TRBV27 and TRBJ2-3; D is possibly TRBD2 (5 bases). The germline V gene encodes CDR1 MNHEY and CDR2 SMNVEV (reference sequence). The CDR3 has 15 residues. V was cut by 0 bases and J by 4 bases, with 11 bases left in between.

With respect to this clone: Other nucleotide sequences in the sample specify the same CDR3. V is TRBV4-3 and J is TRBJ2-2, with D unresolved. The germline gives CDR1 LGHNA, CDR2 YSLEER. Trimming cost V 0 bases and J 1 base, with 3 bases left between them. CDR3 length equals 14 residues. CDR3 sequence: CASSQEENTGELFF. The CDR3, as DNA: TGCGCCAGCAGCCAAGAAGAGAACACCGGGGAGCTGTTTTTT.

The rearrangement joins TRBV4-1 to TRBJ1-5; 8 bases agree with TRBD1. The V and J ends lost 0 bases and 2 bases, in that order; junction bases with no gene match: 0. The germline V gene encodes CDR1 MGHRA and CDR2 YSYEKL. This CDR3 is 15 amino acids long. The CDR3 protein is CASSQEQGGNQPQHF. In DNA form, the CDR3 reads TGCGCCAGCAGCCAAGAACAGGGGGGCAATCAGCCCCAGCATTTT.

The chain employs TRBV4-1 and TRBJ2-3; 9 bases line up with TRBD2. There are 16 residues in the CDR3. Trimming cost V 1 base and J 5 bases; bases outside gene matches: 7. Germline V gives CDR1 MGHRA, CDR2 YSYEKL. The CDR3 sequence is CASSQVASGKVDTQYF. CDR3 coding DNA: TGCGCCAGCAGCCAAGTGGCTAGCGGGAAAGTAGATACGCAGTATTTT.

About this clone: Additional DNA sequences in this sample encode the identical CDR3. The chain's CDR3 is CASSYGPEQYF. CDR3 nucleotide sequence: TGTGCCAGCAGTTACGGTCCCGAGCAGTACTTC. The chain joins TRBV6-5 to TRBJ2-7; D gene unclear. Trimming removed 2 bases from V and 6 bases from J, with 5 bases in between. CDR1 and CDR2 (germline): MNHEY, SVGAGI. The CDR3 is made up of 11 amino acids.

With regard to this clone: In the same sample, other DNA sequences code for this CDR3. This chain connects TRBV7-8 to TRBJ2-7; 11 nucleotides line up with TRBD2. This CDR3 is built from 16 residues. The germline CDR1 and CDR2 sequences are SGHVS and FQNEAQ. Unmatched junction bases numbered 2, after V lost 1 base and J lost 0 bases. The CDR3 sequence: CASSLGLAGSSYEQYF. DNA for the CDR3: TGTGCCAGCAGCTTAGGACTAGCGGGGAGCTCCTACGAGCAGTACTTC.

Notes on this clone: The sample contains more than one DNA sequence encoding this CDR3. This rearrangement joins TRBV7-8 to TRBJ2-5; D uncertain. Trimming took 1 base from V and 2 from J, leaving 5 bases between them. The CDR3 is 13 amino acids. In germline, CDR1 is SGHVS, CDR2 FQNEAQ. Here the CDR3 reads CASSLGPQETQYF. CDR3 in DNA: TGTGCCAGCAGCTTAGGGCCGCAAGAGACCCAGTACTTC. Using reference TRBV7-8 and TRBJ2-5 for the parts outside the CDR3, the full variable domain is GAGVSQSPRYKVAKRGQDVALRCDPISGHVSLFWYQQALGQGPEFLTYFQNEAQLDKSGLPSDRFFAERPEGSVSTLKIQRTQQEDSAVYLCASSLGPQETQYFGPGTRLLVL.

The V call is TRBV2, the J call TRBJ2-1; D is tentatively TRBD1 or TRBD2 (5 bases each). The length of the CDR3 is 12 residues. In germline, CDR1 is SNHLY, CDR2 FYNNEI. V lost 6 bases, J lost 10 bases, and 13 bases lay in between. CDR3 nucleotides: TGTGCCAGCAGGGGACCGTCCTGGGAGCAGTTCTTC. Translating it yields CASRGPSWEQFF. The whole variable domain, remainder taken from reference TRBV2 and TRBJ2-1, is EPEVTQTPSHQVTQMGQEVILRCVPISNHLYFYWYRQILGQKVEFLVSFYNNEISEKSEIFDDQFSVERPDGSNFTLKIRSTKLEDSAMYFCASRGPSWEQFFGPGTRLTVL.

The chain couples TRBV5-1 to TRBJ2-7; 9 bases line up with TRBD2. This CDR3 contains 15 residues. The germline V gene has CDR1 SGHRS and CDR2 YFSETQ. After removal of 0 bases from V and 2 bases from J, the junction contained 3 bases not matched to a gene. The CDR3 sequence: CASSLGLAAPYEQYF. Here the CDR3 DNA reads TGCGCCAGCAGCTTGGGACTAGCGGCTCCCTACGAGCAGTACTTC.

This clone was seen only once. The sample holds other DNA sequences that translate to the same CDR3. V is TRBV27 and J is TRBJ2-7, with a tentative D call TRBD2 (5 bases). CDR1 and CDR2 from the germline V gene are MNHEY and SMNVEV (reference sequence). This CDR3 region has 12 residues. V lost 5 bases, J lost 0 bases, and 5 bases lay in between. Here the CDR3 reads CASSAGSYEQYF. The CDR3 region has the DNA TGTGCCAGCAGTGCGGGCTCCTACGAGCAGTACTTC.

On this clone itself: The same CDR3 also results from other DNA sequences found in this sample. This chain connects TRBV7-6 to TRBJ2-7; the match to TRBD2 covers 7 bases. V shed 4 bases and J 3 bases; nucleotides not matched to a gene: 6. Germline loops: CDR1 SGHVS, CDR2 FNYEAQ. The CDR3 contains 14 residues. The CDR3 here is CASSSLGGSYEQYF. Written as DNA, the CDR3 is TGTGCCAGCAGCTCACTTGGCGGGAGCTACGAGCAGTACTTC.

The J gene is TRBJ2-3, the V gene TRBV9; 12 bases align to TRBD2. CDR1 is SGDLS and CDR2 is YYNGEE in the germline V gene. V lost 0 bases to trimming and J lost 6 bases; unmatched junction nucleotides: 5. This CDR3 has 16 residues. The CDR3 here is CASSVGASGRGDTQYF. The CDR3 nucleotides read TGTGCCAGCAGCGTAGGGGCTAGCGGGAGGGGTGATACGCAGTATTTT.

CDR3 residues: CASSSGTSIDEQFF. The CDR3 DNA follows: TGTGCCAGCAGCTCCGGGACTAGTATCGATGAGCAGTTCTTC. This chain links TRBV5-4 with TRBJ2-1; 8 bases line up with TRBD2. Germline CDR1 and CDR2: SGHNT and YYREEE (reference sequence). The CDR3 spans 14 residues. Trimming at V came to 3 bases and at J to 8 bases, leaving 7 bases not matched to a gene.

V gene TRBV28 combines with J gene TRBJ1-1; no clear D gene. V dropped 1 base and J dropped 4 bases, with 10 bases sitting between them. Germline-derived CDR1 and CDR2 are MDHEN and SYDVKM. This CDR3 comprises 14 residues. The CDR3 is CASSLLPRGTEAFF. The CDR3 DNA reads TGTGCCAGCAGTTTATTGCCCCGGGGCACTGAAGCTTTCTTT.

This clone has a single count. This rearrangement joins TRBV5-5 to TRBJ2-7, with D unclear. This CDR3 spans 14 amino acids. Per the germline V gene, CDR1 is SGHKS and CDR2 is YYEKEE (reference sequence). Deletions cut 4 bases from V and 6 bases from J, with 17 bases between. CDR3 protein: CASSELPKGSEQYF. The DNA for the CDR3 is TGTGCCAGCAGCGAACTCCCCAAAGGCTCCGAGCAGTACTTC.

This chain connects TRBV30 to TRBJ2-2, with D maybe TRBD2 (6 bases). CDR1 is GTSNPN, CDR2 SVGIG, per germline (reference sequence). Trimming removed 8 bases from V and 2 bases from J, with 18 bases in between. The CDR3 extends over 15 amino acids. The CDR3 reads CAGGWSGANTGELFF. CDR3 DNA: TGTGCCGGGGGGTGGAGTGGGGCTAACACCGGGGAGCTGTTTTTT. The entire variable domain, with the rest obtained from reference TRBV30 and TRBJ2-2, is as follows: SQTIHQWPATLVQPVGSPLSLECTVEGTSNPNLYWYRQAAGRGLQLLFYSVGIGQISSEVPQNLSASRPQDRQFILSSKKLLLSDSGFYLCAGGWSGANTGELFFGEGSRLTVL.

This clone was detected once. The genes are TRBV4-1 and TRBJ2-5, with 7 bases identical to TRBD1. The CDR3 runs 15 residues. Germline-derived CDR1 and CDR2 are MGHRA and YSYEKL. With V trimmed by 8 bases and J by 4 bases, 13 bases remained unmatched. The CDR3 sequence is CASGKTGVVGETQYF. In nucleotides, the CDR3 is TGCGCCAGCGGCAAAACAGGGGTAGTGGGAGAGACCCAGTACTTC.

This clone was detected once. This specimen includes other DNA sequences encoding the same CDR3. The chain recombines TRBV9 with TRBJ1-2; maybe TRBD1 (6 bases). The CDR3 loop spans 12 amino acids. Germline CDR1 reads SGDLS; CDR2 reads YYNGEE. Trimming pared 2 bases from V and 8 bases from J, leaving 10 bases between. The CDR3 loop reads CASSVTGGGYTF. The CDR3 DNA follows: TGTGCCAGCAGCGTCACGGGGGGCGGCTACACCTTC.